This T cell receptor beta chain is from a study of OX40 agonist ivuxolimab in advanced cancers. Background on the whole study: Ivuxolimab was a fully human IgG2 agonistic monoclonal antibody targeting the costimulatory receptor OX40 (CD134). Intravenous ivuxolimab was administered to patients every 2 weeks at six dose levels: 0.01, 0.1, 0.3, 1.5, 3 and 10 mg/kg. Three dose-escalation patients achieved partial responses, one with hepatocellular carcinoma and two with cutaneous melanoma. The paper reports the monotherapy dose-escalation portion (N of about 50 patients) of the phase I ivuxolimab trial. Of the roughly 52 dose-escalation patients, hepatocellular carcinoma was present in around 20, melanoma in some 15, renal cell carcinoma in 9 and head and neck cancer in 9. A male proportion of under 85% and a mean age of about 60 years, ranging from roughly 23 to 80, were recorded for the dose-escalation cohort. Patients were allowed to have had prior anti-PD-1, anti-PD-L1 or anti-CTLA-4 therapy, and around two fifths of the dose-escalation patients had been treated with checkpoint inhibitors. Peripheral TCRbeta sequencing aimed to test whether ivuxolimab altered TCR sequence diversity and caused clonal T-cell expansion.

Genomic DNA was isolated from the sorted cells so that the TCRbeta CDR3 region could be sequenced. The immunoSEQ Assay was used to sequence the TCRbeta CDR3 regions. In TCRdb, the immuneACCESS table is reduced to in-frame sequences with V and J assigned. These tables do not hold every clone; where another copy was compared, an unresolved V gene accounts for under half, and the others remain unexplained. The sample data list fewer than 15,000 clones, and more than 75% of these were observed just once. The top ten clonotypes cover about 44% of the sample. Notes on this clone: Its antigen is unknown. No base quality information exists; no much larger clone differs at one position.

Patients with autoimmune disease history or receiving systemic immunosuppression were excluded from the trial. Peripheral blood for TCR sequencing was collected from all dose cohorts at baseline, on cycle 4 day 1, and on cycle 7 day 1. Samples came from an open-label, multicenter, first-in-human phase I dose-escalation trial of ivuxolimab. Adults with locally advanced or metastatic melanoma, renal cell, hepatocellular, or head and neck squamous cell carcinoma were enrolled in the trial. Before TCR sequencing, CD4+ T cells and CD8+ T cells from peripheral blood were sorted into separate populations. Points the paper makes about the study in general: After ivuxolimab, more expanded clones were found on average in CD8+ T cells than in CD4+ T cells. In the 0.1-3.0 mg/kg groups, partial responders had among the lowest normalized peripheral clonal expansion, particularly in CD8+ T cells. Low levels of normalized T-cell clonal expansion were also seen in some nonresponding patients. At doses from 0.1 to 3.0 mg/kg, clonal expansion was seen in both CD4+ and CD8+ blood T cells between baseline and week 6. The antigen specificity of the peripheral T cells that underwent clonal expansion was not determined.

The clonotype comes from an adult with an advanced solid tumor such as melanoma, head and neck, liver or kidney cancer. The input for sequencing was CD4+ or CD8+ T cells sorted from blood, taken in a trial of the OX40 agonist ivuxolimab.

The bases are TGTGCCAGCAGTGACTTGGCCCCAGGGGCGGATACGCAGTATTTT. The translation is CASSDLAPGADTQYF. The chain is encoded by TRBV25-1 joined to TRBJ2-3; TRBD1 is possibly the D segment (6 matching bases). From cysteine to phenylalanine, the CDR3 is 15 amino acids long. Just the 45-base CDR3 DNA is kept, in frame starting at base 1. At the junction V is shortened by 3 bases and J by 6 bases, with 16 bases in between. From a lookup of the germline V gene, CDR1 and CDR2 are MGHDK and SYGVNS.